This TCR beta chain originates from a study of blood T cell repertoires in COVID-19. Whole-study context: Sample material is recorded as cDNA or gDNA derived from T cells, B-cell-depleted T cells, or PBMCs.

The CDR3 covers 12 residues. Germline CDR1 reads SQVTM; CDR2 reads ANQGSEA. V gave up 4 bases and J gave up 3 bases, with 9 bases separating them. Under the authors' procedure: Estimation of nucleated cell counts relied on the amplification of reference gene primers. Only in-frame clones appear in the TCRdb table, and some are missing; sequencing was by immunoSEQ multiplex PCR. V, J and clone size reflect that table, while D and trimming were determined from the DNA. The sample carries more than 150,000 clones, about 85% recorded once. J is TRBJ1-2 and V is TRBV29-1, with D tentatively TRBD1 (5 bases). The sequence derives from an elderly woman with acute or convalescent COVID-19. Sample: peripheral blood. The CDR3 DNA is TGCAGCGTTGGTGACAGCTACTATGGCTACACCTTC. This encodes CSVGDSYYGYTF.